The clone carrying this TCR beta chain has a handful of counts. With 6 bases removed from V and 5 bases from J, the gap between germline ends came to 15 bases. CDR3 length: 13 amino acids. CDR1 is SGHDT and CDR2 is YYEEEE in the germline V gene. Specified time point: pre-treatment baseline. At 12 weeks after first infusion, RECIST 1.1 defined response for most patients. This record belongs to a study of blood T cell dynamics during melanoma immunotherapy. The table came from immunoSEQ multiplex PCR; TCRdb's copy has only in-frame clones and leaves some out. The sample gives about 1,400 clones, around 63% of which show up once; roughly a third is in the top ten.

The chain couples TRBV5-6 to TRBJ2-7, with D uncertain. The sequences come from central memory CD8+ T cells from blood, collected from a patient treated with checkpoint blockade. This clonotype was sampled from a human donor with melanoma. For the CDR3, the DNA is TGTGCCAGCACCTCGGAGCTAGAAAACGAGCAGTACTTC. Amino acid sequence: CASTSELENEQYF.